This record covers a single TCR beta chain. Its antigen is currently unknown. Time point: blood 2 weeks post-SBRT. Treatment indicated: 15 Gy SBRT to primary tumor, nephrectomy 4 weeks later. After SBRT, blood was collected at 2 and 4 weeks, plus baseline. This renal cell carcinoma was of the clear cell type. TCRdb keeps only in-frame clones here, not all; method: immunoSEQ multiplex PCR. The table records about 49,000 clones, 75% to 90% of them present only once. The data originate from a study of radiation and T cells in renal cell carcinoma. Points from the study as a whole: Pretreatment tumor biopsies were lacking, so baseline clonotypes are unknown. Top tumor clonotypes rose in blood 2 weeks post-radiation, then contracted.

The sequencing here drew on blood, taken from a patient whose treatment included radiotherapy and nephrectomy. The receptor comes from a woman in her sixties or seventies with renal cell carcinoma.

The CDR3 DNA is TGTGCCAGCAGTGGTTTAGGCCTCACAGGCGGCTACACCTTC. The encoded protein is CASSGLGLTGGYTF. The chain combines TRBV2 with TRBJ1-2; tentative D call: TRBD1 (5 bases). The germline gives CDR1 SNHLY, CDR2 FYNNEI. Deletions cut 4 bases from V and 8 bases from J, with 17 bases between. The CDR3 extends over 14 amino acids.